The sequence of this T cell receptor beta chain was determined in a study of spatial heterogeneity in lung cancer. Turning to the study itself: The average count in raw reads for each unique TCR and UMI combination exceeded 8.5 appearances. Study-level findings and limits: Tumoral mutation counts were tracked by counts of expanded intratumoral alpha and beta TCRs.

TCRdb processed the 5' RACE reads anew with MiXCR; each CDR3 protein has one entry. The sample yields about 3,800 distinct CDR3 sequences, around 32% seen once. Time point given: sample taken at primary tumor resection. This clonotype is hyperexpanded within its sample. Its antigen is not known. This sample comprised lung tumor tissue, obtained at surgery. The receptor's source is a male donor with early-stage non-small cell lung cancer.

CDR3 sequence: CASSLGTGQETQYF. In nucleotides, the CDR3 is TGCGCCAGCAGCCTAGGGACAGGGCAAGAGACCCAGTACTTC. This sequence joins TRBV5-1 and TRBJ2-5; 9 nucleotides align to TRBD1. Trimming cost V 4 bases and J 2 bases; bases outside gene matches: 3. Per germline, CDR1 SGHRS and CDR2 YFSETQ. This CDR3 region has 14 residues. The complete variable domain, with remaining parts taken from reference TRBV5-1 and TRBJ2-5, reads KAGVTQTPRYLIKTRGQQVTLSCSPISGHRSVSWYQQTPGQGLQFLFEYFSETQRNKGNFPGRFSGRQFSNSRSEMNVSTLELGDSALYLCASSLGTGQETQYFGPGTRLLVL.